What follows are 9 T cell receptor beta chains derived from one specimen sequenced in a study of identical twins. Each CDR3 protein gets one entry after TCRdb re-called the 5' RACE reads with MiXCR. The sample consists of some 460,000 distinct CDR3 sequences, approximately 15% of them appearing once. In addition, the sample was reused for a study of yellow fever vaccine responses in identical twins.

What was sequenced was CD4+ T cells sorted from blood. Source of these receptors: a young woman in good health.

V usage is TRBV11-1 and J usage is TRBJ2-7; D may correspond to TRBD1 or TRBD2 (6 bases each). CDR1 is SGHAT and CDR2 is FQDESV in the germline V gene (reference sequence). The germline V and J ends were trimmed by 2 bases and 0 bases, with 20 bases remaining between them. This CDR3 contains 18 residues. This CDR3 is CASSLSTEGGRFSYEQYF. The DNA for the CDR3 is TGTGCCAGCAGCTTATCAACAGAGGGGGGACGCTTCTCCTACGAGCAGTACTTC.

This clonotype was detected once. The chain employs TRBV24-1 and TRBJ2-2, with D hard to call. Germline V gene lookup returns CDR1 KGHDR and CDR2 SFDVKD. Deletions cut 5 bases from V and 1 base from J, with 7 bases between. The CDR3 has 14 residues. The CDR3 loop is CATSAVQNTGELFF. CDR3 bases: TGTGCCACCAGTGCGGTCCAGAACACCGGGGAGCTGTTTTTT.

This chain uses TRBV5-1 with TRBJ2-7; 14 positions match TRBD2. The CDR3 extends over 15 amino acids. After removal of 4 bases from V and 7 bases from J, the junction contained 7 bases not matched to a gene. In germline, CDR1 is SGHRS, CDR2 YFSETQ. The CDR3 is CASSMTSGGASEQYF. For the CDR3, the DNA is TGCGCCAGCAGCATGACTAGCGGGGGGGCGTCGGAGCAGTACTTC. The full variable domain, rest sourced from reference TRBV5-1 and TRBJ2-7, is KAGVTQTPRYLIKTRGQQVTLSCSPISGHRSVSWYQQTPGQGLQFLFEYFSETQRNKGNFPGRFSGRQFSNSRSEMNVSTLELGDSALYLCASSMTSGGASEQYFGPGTRLTVT.

In its sample, this clonotype was seen a few times. The CDR3 DNA sequence: TGTGCCAGCAGCCAAGTTGGGGGTGAGACTGAAGCTTTCTTT. Translation: CASSQVGGETEAFF. This chain links TRBV3-1 with TRBJ1-1, with D possibly TRBD1 on 5 matching bases. Germline loops: CDR1 LGHDT, CDR2 YNNKEL (reference sequence). There are 14 residues in the CDR3. Between the trimmed V and J ends, which lost 1 base and 5 bases, there was a span of 11 bases.

There are a few counts of this clonotype. The chain has TRBV30 and TRBJ2-6; TRBD1 aligns across 7 bases. Trimming took 8 bases from V and 0 from J; bases not matched to a gene: 1. Germline V gene data show CDR1 as GTSNPN and CDR2 as SVGIG (reference sequence). The CDR3 is made up of 13 amino acids. CDR3 amino acids: CARTGSGANVLTF. In nucleotides, the CDR3 is TGTGCCCGGACAGGCTCTGGGGCCAACGTCCTGACTTTC.

This clonotype was counted a few times. This rearrangement joins TRBV12-3 or TRBV12-4 to TRBJ2-3; 12 bases align to TRBD2. V lost 8 bases, J lost 5 bases, and 2 bases stayed unmatched. CDR3 length equals 13 residues. The CDR3 bases are TGTGCCAGCTCTAGCGGGGGGGTAGATACGCAGTATTTT. Its protein is CASSSGGVDTQYF.

The rearrangement uses TRBV7-9 and TRBJ1-1; D may be TRBD1 (6 bases). The germline CDR1 and CDR2 sequences are SEHNR and FQNEAQ (reference sequence). V was trimmed by 6 bases and J by 0 bases, leaving 14 bases between them. The CDR3 covers 15 residues. CDR3 sequence: CASRPGHDMNTEAFF. The CDR3 DNA reads TGTGCCAGCAGGCCGGGACACGACATGAACACTGAAGCTTTCTTT.

Many counts were recorded for this clonotype. The chain combines TRBV5-1 with TRBJ2-7; unclear D gene. CDR1 and CDR2 (germline): SGHRS, YFSETQ. With 1 base removed from V and 2 bases from J, the gap between germline ends came to 10 bases. The CDR3 contains 14 residues. The CDR3 protein is CASSLKGGTYEQYF. CDR3 nucleotides: TGCGCCAGCAGCTTGAAGGGCGGAACCTACGAGCAGTACTTC.

The V call is TRBV4-1, the J call TRBJ2-3, with D perhaps TRBD2 (5 bases). Germline values: CDR1 MGHRA, CDR2 YSYEKL. There are 17 residues in the CDR3. V lost 0 bases to trimming and J lost 1 base, with 14 bases between them. CDR3 sequence reads: CASSQDPRATRTDTQYF. The CDR3 coding sequence is TGCGCCAGCAGCCAAGATCCGCGGGCGACCCGCACAGATACGCAGTATTTT.